This T cell receptor beta chain appears in the sequencing data of a study of human T cells and chemical hapten exposure (dated by TCRdb to 2020 to 2023). For context, the study as a whole: For sensitization, 2% DPC in acetone was applied to a roughly 2 cm by roughly 2 cm area of upper inner arm skin. Libraries were pooled for sequencing, and per-sample TCR yields varied mainly because of small differences in library volumes within the pool. Blood samples were taken from patients before sensitization (week 0) and then at 2, 6 and about 24 weeks after DPC sensitization. Peripheral blood TCR repertoire changes were tracked in vivo in alopecia patients during primary and secondary sensitization to the hapten diphenylcyclopropenone (DPC). Throughout the roughly 24-week study period, patients were also given weekly therapeutic DPC doses on the scalp. Patch tests used Finn chambers with 0.01% DPC on the upper back, scored after 6 days by International Contact Dermatitis Research Group standards. Blood for TCR sequencing was provided by twenty-nine alopecia patients at one to four time points (pre-sensitization, 2, 6 and 24 weeks). Alopecia areata with under or over 50% scalp involvement, alopecia totalis and alopecia universalis were represented in the patient cohort, which was mostly female. Findings and caveats that apply to the study as a whole: Compared with pre-sensitization or healthy control sets, expanded TCRs formed significantly more large CDR3 similarity clusters, which is consistent with antigen-driven responses. Patch test score correlated positively with the number of PT1 expanded TCRs, reaching significance at thresholds 8, 16 and 32 but not at 4. Because every patient had alopecia, a presumed autoimmune disease, the patients' immune response might differ from that of healthy individuals. After repeated subsampling, the strength of the expansion versus patch-test correlation and the threshold at which it became significant changed. The number of TCRs above 1 in 1000 frequency did not change with DPC sensitization; there was no evidence of global repertoire structure alterations.

The library was prepared using RACE. The sequencer listed for this sample is NextSeq 500. During library preparation, unique molecular identifiers were attached to individual cDNA molecules so that TCRs could be counted quantitatively and reproducibly. Both TCR alpha and TCR beta chains were sequenced from each blood RNA sample. The paper's processing steps were these. Samples had a median of approximately 96,000 TCRs, with a range from about 23,224 to 750,000. The Decombinator software suite was used to annotate the V, J and CDR3 of the TCR reads. Every sample was subsampled to the same number of TCRs (28,000) for the PS versus PT1 abundance plots. TCRs were defined as expanded if absent before sensitization and observed at least eight times at the 2-week time point. TCRdb trimmed the raw reads at Q25, called clones with MiXCR and kept productive beta chains. For every CDR3 protein sequence, its rows merge into one entry that carries the most common genes and DNA. These V and J calls derive from TCRdb rather than the authors' analysis. The sample contains about 84,000 distinct CDR3 sequences, more than 9% of them found a single time. Clones ranked in the top ten supply approximately 4.7% of the sample.

V loses 2 bases of germline sequence and J loses 3 bases, and the interval between the two ends is 13 bases. The germline V gene specifies SGHTA as CDR1 and FQGNSA as CDR2. The CDR3 numbers 15 residues from cysteine through phenylalanine. Of the read, only the CDR3 DNA is kept; its 45 bases are in frame from base 1. This clonotype was found many times. The antigen this receptor binds is unknown. No much larger clone exists at a distance of one base, and base qualities are not known. The sample's time point label, in plain terms: patch test 2, 6 weeks after DPC sensitization. The sample's treatment or condition label is to be understood as: therapeutic diphenylcyclopropenone sensitization with weekly scalp DPC. At each patch-test visit, blood was drawn before the patch test was applied. Patients were eligible if aged 18 to 70, diagnosed with alopecia and judged suitable for DPC therapy, and pregnant patients were excluded. Unfractionated whole blood was collected in Tempus Blood RNA tubes, and total RNA was extracted from that blood.

The rearrangement joined TRBV7-2 to TRBJ1-1, with TRBD1 perhaps the D gene, on 6 matching bases. The input for sequencing was whole blood, taken in connection with sensitization to the hapten diphenylcyclopropenone (DPC). The receptor comes from a woman between 50 and 59 years old with alopecia areata. Some clones in this sample may be carry-over from other donors' samples. The encoded CDR3 is CASSLYYRGDTEAFF. The DNA sequence follows: TGTGCCAGCAGCTTATATTATAGGGGGGACACTGAAGCTTTCTTT.